What follows are 14 T cell receptor beta chains derived from one specimen sequenced in a study of blood T cell repertoires in COVID-19. TCRdb's copy holds only in-frame clones and misses some; the assay was immunoSEQ multiplex PCR. The profile shows some 78,000 clones, around 91% of them singletons. Sequencing was performed on peripheral blood. The receptor source for this set is a woman older than 75 with active or convalescent COVID-19.

V usage is TRBV12-5 and J usage is TRBJ1-6; D uncertain. V lost 8 bases to trimming and J lost 7 bases, with 15 bases between them. Germline V CDR1 and CDR2: LGHNT, FRNRAP. This CDR3 contains 14 residues. CDR3 sequence (DNA): TGTGCTAGTCGGTACGAGGGAGAGAATTCACCCCTCCACTTT. Translated, it gives CASRYEGENSPLHF.

The genes are TRBV6-1 and TRBJ1-3; D unresolved. The CDR3 has 13 amino acids. V lost 0 bases, J lost 10 bases, and 10 bases lay in between. Germline CDR1 is MNHNS and CDR2 is SASEGT. As DNA, the CDR3 is TGTGCCAGCAGTGAAGCAGAGCAGAGGACCATATATTTT. Its protein is CASSEAEQRTIYF.

The genes are TRBV5-1 and TRBJ2-5; 11 bases align to TRBD2. Germline CDR1 reads SGHRS; CDR2 reads YFSETQ. The J segment lost 3 bases and the V segment lost 4 bases, leaving 5 bases of the junction unmatched. The CDR3 consists of 15 residues. This CDR3 reads CASSRSGLAEETQYF. CDR3 nucleotide sequence: TGCGCCAGCAGCAGGTCGGGACTAGCGGAAGAGACCCAGTACTTC.

The chain has TRBV7-9 and TRBJ1-1; a weak D match, TRBD1 (5 bases). Germline V gene sequence: CDR1 SEHNR, CDR2 FQNEAQ (reference sequence). V lost 8 bases and J 3 bases, leaving 25 bases between the germline ends. This CDR3 is built from 17 residues. The CDR3 here is CASYGRTWDNRDTEAFF. The CDR3 DNA reads TGTGCCAGCTACGGCAGGACATGGGATAACCGGGACACTGAAGCTTTCTTT.

The genes are TRBV6-5 and TRBJ2-7; 13 bases match TRBD2. The CDR3 runs to 15 residues. V was clipped by 4 bases and J by 2 bases; unmatched bases: 2. The germline V gene has CDR1 MNHEY and CDR2 SVGAGI. Here the CDR3 DNA reads TGTGCCAGCAGTTCCGGGACTAGCGGGACCTACGAGCAGTACTTC. Encoded protein: CASSSGTSGTYEQYF.

This chain connects TRBV27 to TRBJ2-5; 11 bases are shared with TRBD2. V lost 4 bases and J lost 4; bases outside the gene matches: 5. This CDR3 has 15 residues. Per the germline V gene, CDR1 is MNHEY and CDR2 is SMNVEV (reference sequence). CDR3 amino acids: CASSSISGRGETQYF. CDR3 bases: TGTGCCAGCAGTTCGATTAGCGGGAGGGGAGAGACCCAGTACTTC.

The rearrangement uses TRBV18 and TRBJ2-1; 10 bases match TRBD1. V was pared by 1 base and J by 3 bases, with 9 bases of the junction left unmatched. This CDR3 has 18 residues. Germline V lookup: CDR1 KGHSH, CDR2 LQKENI. CDR3 in amino acids: CASSPRGKGTGVYNEQFF. CDR3 nucleotide sequence: TGTGCCAGCTCACCACGAGGGAAAGGGACAGGGGTCTACAATGAGCAGTTCTTC. Looking up the rest from reference TRBV18 and TRBJ2-1 gives the full variable domain: NAGVMQNPRHLVRRRGQEARLRCSPMKGHSHVYWYRQLPEEGLKFMVYLQKENIIDESGMPKERFSAEFPKEGPSILRIQQVVRGDSAAYFCASSPRGKGTGVYNEQFFGPGTRLTVL.

The CDR3 reads CASSPRAGDEKLFF. As DNA, the CDR3 is TGTGCCAGCAGCCCGAGGGCGGGGGACGAAAAACTGTTTTTT. This chain joins TRBV2 and TRBJ1-4, with D perhaps matching TRBD1 (5 bases). The ends were cut back, 6 bases at V and 8 bases at J, with 16 bases in the middle. Germline CDR1 is SNHLY and CDR2 is FYNNEI. The CDR3 length is 14 residues.

This clone was recorded only once. As DNA, the CDR3 is TGTGCCAGCAGCATAAAGAAGACAGGGGGAAGTGAGCAGTTCTTC. It specifies CASSIKKTGGSEQFF. The chain combines TRBV3-1 (or the pseudogene TRBV3-2) with TRBJ2-1, with 9 bases that match TRBD1. V lost 5 bases, J lost 9 bases, and 11 bases stayed unmatched. CDR3 size: 15 residues. Germline V gene sequence: CDR1 LGHDT, CDR2 YNNKEL (reference sequence).

This clone is a singleton in its sample. This rearrangement joins TRBV28 to TRBJ1-6; TRBD1 matches 7 bases. The germline V gene has CDR1 MDHEN and CDR2 SYDVKM. The CDR3 consists of 14 residues. V was clipped by 6 bases and J by 7 bases; unmatched bases: 6. In nucleotides, the CDR3 is TGTGCCAGCAGCTGGGGACAGCGCAATTCACCCCTCCACTTT. This gives the protein CASSWGQRNSPLHF.

V usage is TRBV25-1 and J usage is TRBJ2-1; 9 bases are a match to TRBD1. The CDR3 loop spans 16 amino acids. Germline V gives CDR1 MGHDK, CDR2 SYGVNS. J lost 4 bases, V lost 4 bases, and 8 bases had no gene match. The CDR3 nucleotides are TGTGCCAGCAGTGGACAGGGGGTAGGAAGGTACAATGAGCAGTTCTTC. Translating gives CASSGQGVGRYNEQFF.

The chain recombines TRBV3-1 (or the pseudogene TRBV3-2) with TRBJ2-7, with TRBD2 matching 7 bases. The ends lost 4 bases at V and 0 bases at J; junction bases unmatched: 9. The CDR3 loop spans 16 amino acids. In germline, CDR1 is LGHDT, CDR2 YNNKEL (reference sequence). This CDR3 is CASSPSVGGSSYEQYF. The DNA for the CDR3 is TGTGCCAGCAGCCCTAGTGTGGGCGGGAGCTCCTACGAGCAGTACTTC.

The rearrangement links TRBV5-1 to TRBJ1-2; D is perhaps TRBD1 (5 bases). The CDR3 has 13 amino acids. Germline CDR1 is SGHRS and CDR2 is YFSETQ. Trimming removed 0 bases at V and 7 bases at J, with 10 bases between. The CDR3 coding sequence is TGCGCCAGCAGCTTGGGCTATGGGGCTGGCTACACCTTC. Translated: CASSLGYGAGYTF.

A single count supports this clone. The rearrangement links TRBV29-1 to TRBJ1-1; the D gene is possibly TRBD1 (6 bases). Deletions cut 3 bases from V and 10 bases from J, with 15 bases between. The germline V gene encodes CDR1 SQVTM and CDR2 ANQGSEA. The CDR3 covers 12 residues. DNA for the CDR3: TGCAGCGTTGAGGGGGGGGCAGCAGGAGCTTTCTTT. It specifies CSVEGGAAGAFF.